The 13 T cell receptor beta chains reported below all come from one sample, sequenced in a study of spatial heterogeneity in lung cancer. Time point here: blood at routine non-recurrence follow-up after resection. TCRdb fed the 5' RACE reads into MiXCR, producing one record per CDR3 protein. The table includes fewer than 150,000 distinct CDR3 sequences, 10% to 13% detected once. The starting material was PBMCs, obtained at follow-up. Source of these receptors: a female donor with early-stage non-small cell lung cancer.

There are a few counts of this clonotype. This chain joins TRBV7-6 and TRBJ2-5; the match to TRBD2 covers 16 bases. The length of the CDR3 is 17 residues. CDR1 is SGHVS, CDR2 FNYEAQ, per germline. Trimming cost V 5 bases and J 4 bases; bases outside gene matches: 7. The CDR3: CASSTGLAGGPGETQYF. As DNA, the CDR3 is TGTGCCAGCAGCACGGGACTAGCGGGAGGGCCGGGAGAGACCCAGTACTTC.

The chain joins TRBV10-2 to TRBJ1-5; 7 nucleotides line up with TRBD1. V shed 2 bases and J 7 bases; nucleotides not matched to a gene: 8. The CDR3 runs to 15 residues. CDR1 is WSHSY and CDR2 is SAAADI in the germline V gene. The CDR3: CASSETGDAWQPQHF. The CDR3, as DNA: TGCGCCAGCAGTGAGACAGGGGACGCATGGCAGCCCCAGCATTTT.

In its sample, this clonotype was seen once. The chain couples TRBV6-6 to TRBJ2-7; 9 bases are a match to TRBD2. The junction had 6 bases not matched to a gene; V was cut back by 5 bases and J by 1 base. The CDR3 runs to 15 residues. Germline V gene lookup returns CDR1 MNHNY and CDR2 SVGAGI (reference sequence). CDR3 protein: CASSRDSGSSYEQYF. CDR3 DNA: TGTGCCAGCAGTCGTGATAGCGGGAGTTCCTACGAGCAGTACTTC.

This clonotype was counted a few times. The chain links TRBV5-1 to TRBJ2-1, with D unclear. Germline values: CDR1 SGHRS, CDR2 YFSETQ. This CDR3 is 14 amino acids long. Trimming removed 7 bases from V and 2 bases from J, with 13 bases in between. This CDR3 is CASRTAETYNEQFF. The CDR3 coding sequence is TGCGCCAGCCGCACCGCGGAAACCTACAATGAGCAGTTCTTC.

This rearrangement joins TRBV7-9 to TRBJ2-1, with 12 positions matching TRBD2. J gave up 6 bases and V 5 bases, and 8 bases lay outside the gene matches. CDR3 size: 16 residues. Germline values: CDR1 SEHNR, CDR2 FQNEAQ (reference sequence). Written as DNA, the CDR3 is TGTGCCAGCAGCCTGTGGACTAGCGGGATACGCAATGAGCAGTTCTTC. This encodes CASSLWTSGIRNEQFF. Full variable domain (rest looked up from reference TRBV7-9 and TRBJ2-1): DTGVSQNPRHKITKRGQNVTFRCDPISEHNRLYWYRQTLGQGPEFLTYFQNEAQLEKSRLLSDRFSAERPKGSFSTLEIQRTEQGDSAMYLCASSLWTSGIRNEQFFGPGTRLTVL.

This chain's CDR3 is CSVCQTGVRLEQYF. The CDR3 DNA reads TGCAGCGTTTGCCAGACAGGGGTGCGTCTCGAGCAGTACTTC. V is TRBV29-1 and J is TRBJ2-7; 8 nucleotides agree with TRBD1. The trim removed 5 bases at V and 6 bases at J, leaving 12 bases unmatched. The V gene's germline CDR1 is SQVTM and CDR2 ANQGSEA. CDR3 size: 14 residues.

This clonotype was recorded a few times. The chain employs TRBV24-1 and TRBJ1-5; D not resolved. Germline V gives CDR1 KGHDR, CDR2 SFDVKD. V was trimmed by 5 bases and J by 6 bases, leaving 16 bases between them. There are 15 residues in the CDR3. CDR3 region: CATSGKMAVGQPQHF. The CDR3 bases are TGTGCCACCAGTGGCAAAATGGCGGTAGGTCAGCCCCAGCATTTT.

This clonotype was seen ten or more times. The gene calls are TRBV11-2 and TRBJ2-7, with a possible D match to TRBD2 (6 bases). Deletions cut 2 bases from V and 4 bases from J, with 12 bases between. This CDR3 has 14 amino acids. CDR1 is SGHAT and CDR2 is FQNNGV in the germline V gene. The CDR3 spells CASSLNAGPYEQYF. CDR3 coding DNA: TGTGCCAGCAGCTTAAACGCGGGACCGTACGAGCAGTACTTC.

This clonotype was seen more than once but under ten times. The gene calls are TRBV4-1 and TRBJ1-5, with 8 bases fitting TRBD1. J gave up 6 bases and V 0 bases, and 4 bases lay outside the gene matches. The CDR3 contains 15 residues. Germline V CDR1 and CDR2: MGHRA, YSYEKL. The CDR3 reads CASSQDGQGGQPQHF. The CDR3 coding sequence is TGCGCCAGCAGCCAAGATGGACAGGGTGGTCAGCCCCAGCATTTT.

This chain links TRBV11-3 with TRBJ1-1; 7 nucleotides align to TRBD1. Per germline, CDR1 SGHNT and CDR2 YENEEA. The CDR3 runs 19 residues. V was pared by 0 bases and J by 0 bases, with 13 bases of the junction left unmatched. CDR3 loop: CASSLDAGQVVIMNTEAFF. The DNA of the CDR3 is TGTGCCAGCAGCTTAGATGCAGGACAGGTGGTCATAATGAACACTGAAGCTTTCTTT. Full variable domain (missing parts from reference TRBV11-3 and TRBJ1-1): EAGVVQSPRYKIIEKKQPVAFWCNPISGHNTLYWYLQNLGQGPELLIRYENEEAVDDSQLPKDRFSAERLKGVDSTLKIQPAELGDSAVYLCASSLDAGQVVIMNTEAFFGQGTRLTVV.

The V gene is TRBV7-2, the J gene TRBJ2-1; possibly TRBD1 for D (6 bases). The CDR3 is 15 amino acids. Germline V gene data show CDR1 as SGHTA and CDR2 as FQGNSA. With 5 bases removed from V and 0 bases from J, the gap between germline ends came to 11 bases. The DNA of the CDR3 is TGTGCCAGCAGCATCAGGGGAAACTCCTACAATGAGCAGTTCTTC. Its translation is CASSIRGNSYNEQFF.

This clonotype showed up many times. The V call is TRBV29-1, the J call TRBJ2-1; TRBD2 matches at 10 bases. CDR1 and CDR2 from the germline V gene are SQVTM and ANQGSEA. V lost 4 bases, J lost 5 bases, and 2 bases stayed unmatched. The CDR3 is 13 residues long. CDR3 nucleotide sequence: TGCAGCGTTGGGACTAGCGGACACAATGAGCAGTTCTTC. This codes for CSVGTSGHNEQFF.

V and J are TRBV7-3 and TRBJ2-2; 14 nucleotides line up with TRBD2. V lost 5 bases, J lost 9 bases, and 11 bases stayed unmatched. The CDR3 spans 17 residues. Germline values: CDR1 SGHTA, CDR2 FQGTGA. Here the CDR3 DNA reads TGTGCCAGCAGCCCGCCACCGGGACTAGCGGGAGAAAGGGAGCTGTTTTTT. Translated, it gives CASSPPPGLAGERELFF.